These 20 T cell receptor beta chains were sequenced from one sample in a study of blood T cell repertoires in COVID-19. Generated by immunoSEQ multiplex PCR, the TCRdb table keeps only in-frame clones and is missing some. The repertoire consists of roughly 350,000 clones, with about 92% occurring once and the leading ten covering about 18%. The sample consisted of PBMCs or T cells enriched from blood (not recorded which). The source is a woman in her twenties or thirties who had recovered from COVID-19.

The gene calls are TRBV18 and TRBJ2-2; 10 bases align to TRBD1. Germline V gene data show CDR1 as KGHSH and CDR2 as LQKENI. J gave up 6 bases and V 3 bases, and 7 bases lay outside the gene matches. The CDR3 covers 16 residues. The CDR3 sequence is CASSPNRGQGSGELFF. The CDR3 DNA reads TGTGCCAGCTCACCCAACCGGGGACAGGGGTCCGGGGAGCTGTTTTTT.

About this clone: Other DNA sequences from this sample encode an identical CDR3 as well. This chain connects TRBV6-5 to TRBJ1-1; unclear D gene. The CDR3 has 13 residues. The V end lost 0 bases, the J end lost 1 base, and 3 bases lay between the germline ends. Germline V gene data show CDR1 as MNHEY and CDR2 as SVGAGI. The CDR3 here is CASSYSRNTEAFF. Written as DNA, the CDR3 is TGTGCCAGCAGTTACTCCCGGAACACTGAAGCTTTCTTT.

The chain couples TRBV7-2 to TRBJ1-1, with 11 bases that match TRBD1. J gave up 5 bases and V 5 bases, and 13 bases lay outside the gene matches. Per the germline V gene, CDR1 is SGHTA and CDR2 is FQGNSA. This CDR3 comprises 17 residues. The CDR3 bases are TGTGCCAGCAGCCCTGCCGGGACAGGGGGGTTTTTAACTGAAGCTTTCTTT. It yields the protein CASSPAGTGGFLTEAFF.

V and J are TRBV7-6 and TRBJ2-7; TRBD2 matches 9 bases. V lost 1 base to trimming and J lost 0 bases; unmatched junction nucleotides: 4. Germline-derived CDR1 and CDR2 are SGHVS and FNYEAQ. The CDR3 is 16 residues long. For the CDR3, the DNA is TGTGCCAGCAGCTTAGGGGCGGGAGGGAGCTCCTACGAGCAGTACTTC. It codes for CASSLGAGGSSYEQYF.

This clone has only one observation. The V gene is TRBV5-1, the J gene TRBJ2-1, with 11 bases fitting TRBD2. There are 16 residues in the CDR3. Germline values: CDR1 SGHRS, CDR2 YFSETQ. Unmatched junction bases numbered 7, after V lost 4 bases and J lost 4 bases. CDR3 in amino acids: CASSQPGTSGYNEQFF. The CDR3 DNA sequence: TGCGCCAGCAGCCAGCCGGGGACTAGCGGATACAATGAGCAGTTCTTC.

J is TRBJ2-1 and V is TRBV5-6, with 7 bases matching TRBD1. CDR1 is SGHDT and CDR2 is YYEEEE in the germline V gene. Trimming took 5 bases from V and 10 from J; bases not matched to a gene: 9. The CDR3 is made up of 13 amino acids. CDR3 residues: CASRSTGEREQFF. CDR3 sequence (DNA): TGTGCCAGCAGGTCTACAGGGGAAAGGGAGCAGTTCTTC.

This chain joins TRBV4-1 and TRBJ2-1, with D possibly TRBD2 on 5 matching bases. The germline gives CDR1 MGHRA, CDR2 YSYEKL. The length of the CDR3 is 16 residues. V was trimmed by 0 bases and J by 1 base, leaving 10 bases between them. This CDR3 reads CASSQEASGSYNEQFF. In DNA form, the CDR3 reads TGCGCCAGCAGCCAAGAGGCGTCGGGGTCCTACAATGAGCAGTTCTTC.

The J gene is TRBJ2-7, the V gene TRBV4-1; the match to TRBD1 covers 9 bases. Looked up from germline, CDR1 is MGHRA and CDR2 is YSYEKL. The V and J ends lost 0 bases and 1 base, in that order; junction bases with no gene match: 4. This CDR3 comprises 16 residues. CDR3 DNA: TGCGCCAGCAGCCAAGATCCCGGACAGGGGTCCTACGAGCAGTACTTC. It codes for CASSQDPGQGSYEQYF.

This clone appeared a single time. Additional DNA sequences in this sample encode the identical CDR3. The chain joins TRBV28 to TRBJ1-2; TRBD1 matches 8 bases. Trimming took 5 bases from V and 1 from J; bases not matched to a gene: 3. Germline CDR1 reads MDHEN; CDR2 reads SYDVKM. The CDR3 extends over 14 amino acids. Written as DNA, the CDR3 is TGTGCCAGCAGTCGAACAGGGGGTAACTATGGCTACACCTTC. Translated, it gives CASSRTGGNYGYTF.

This clone was counted only a few times. This chain links TRBV4-3 with TRBJ2-1; tentatively, D is TRBD1 (5 bases). V lost 1 base and J lost 9, with 13 bases in between. This CDR3 has 14 amino acids. Germline V gives CDR1 LGHNA, CDR2 YSLEER. Here the CDR3 DNA reads TGCGCCAGCAGCCAAGGTCAGGGATACGGTGAGCAGTTCTTC. Protein product: CASSQGQGYGEQFF.

This sequence joins TRBV5-5 and TRBJ1-2, with D possibly TRBD1 on 6 matching bases. CDR1 and CDR2 from the germline V gene are SGHKS and YYEKEE (reference sequence). Trimming pared 0 bases from V and 8 bases from J, leaving 17 bases between. This CDR3 region has 15 residues. DNA for the CDR3: TGTGCCAGCAGCTTGGTGGCGGCAGGGGTAGACGGCTACACCTTC. Translated: CASSLVAAGVDGYTF.

The J gene is TRBJ2-3, the V gene TRBV19; 7 bases agree with TRBD2. In germline, CDR1 is LNHDA, CDR2 SQIVND (reference sequence). CDR3 length equals 20 residues. With 7 bases clipped from V and 0 bases from J, the junction kept 22 bases outside the gene matches. The CDR3 DNA sequence: TGTGCCAGTACCAGCCGTCAGTTCCAAGCGGGACCATTTAGCACAGATACGCAGTATTTT. Translating gives CASTSRQFQAGPFSTDTQYF.

The chain has TRBV25-1 and TRBJ2-5; D gene ambiguous. Looked up from germline, CDR1 is MGHDK and CDR2 is SYGVNS. V gave up 8 bases and J gave up 5 bases, with 6 bases separating them. The CDR3 contains 10 residues. CDR3 nucleotide sequence: TGTGCCAGCGGCCAGGAGACCCAGTACTTC. Its translation is CASGQETQYF.

The chain carries TRBV28 and TRBJ1-3, with unresolved D. The V gene lost 4 bases and the J gene lost 0 bases, with 16 bases spanning the gap. The germline CDR1 and CDR2 sequences are MDHEN and SYDVKM. The CDR3 runs to 17 residues. The CDR3 loop reads CASSSPWAGVSGNTIYF. The DNA of the CDR3 is TGTGCCAGCAGTTCCCCCTGGGCAGGCGTCTCTGGAAACACCATATATTTT.

V and J are TRBV19 and TRBJ2-2, with 10 bases that match TRBD1. This CDR3 is 16 amino acids long. V lost 4 bases and J lost 5; bases outside the gene matches: 7. CDR1 and CDR2 from the germline V gene are LNHDA and SQIVND (reference sequence). The CDR3 DNA reads as TGTGCCAGTAGTACCGCCGGGACAGGGGTTACCGGGGAGCTGTTTTTT. Protein product: CASSTAGTGVTGELFF. Full variable domain (outside the CDR3, taken from reference TRBV19 and TRBJ2-2): DGGITQSPKYLFRKEGQNVTLSCEQNLNHDAMYWYRQDPGQGLRLIYYSQIVNDFQKGDIAEGYSVSREKKESFPLTVTSAQKNPTAFYLCASSTAGTGVTGELFFGEGSRLTVL.

J is TRBJ2-1 and V is TRBV7-9, with 10 bases aligning to TRBD2. The CDR3 covers 13 residues. CDR1 and CDR2 from the germline V gene are SEHNR and FQNEAQ (reference sequence). J lost 10 bases, V lost 4 bases, and 4 bases had no gene match. In DNA form, the CDR3 reads TGTGCCAGCAGCTATCTAGCGGGGGCCGAGCAGTTCTTC. Protein sequence: CASSYLAGAEQFF.

Only one count was recorded for this clone. V gene TRBV9 combines with J gene TRBJ1-4; a possible D gene is TRBD1 (6 bases). The CDR3 covers 15 residues. Between the trimmed V and J ends, which lost 3 bases and 5 bases, there was a span of 14 bases. Germline-derived CDR1 and CDR2 are SGDLS and YYNGEE. CDR3 DNA: TGTGCCAGCAGCGCAGGACAGCTCCTCAATGAAAAACTGTTTTTT. This gives the protein CASSAGQLLNEKLFF.

The chain couples TRBV28 to TRBJ1-1; 7 nucleotides agree with TRBD1. The ends lost 2 bases at V and 1 base at J; junction bases unmatched: 7. The CDR3 has 16 amino acids. Germline V gives CDR1 MDHEN, CDR2 SYDVKM. DNA for the CDR3: TGTGCCAGCAGTTTACTGACTAGGACAGGGAACACTGAAGCTTTCTTT. Amino acid sequence: CASSLLTRTGNTEAFF. Full variable domain (outside the CDR3, taken from reference TRBV28 and TRBJ1-1): DVKVTQSSRYLVKRTGEKVFLECVQDMDHENMFWYRQDPGLGLRLIYFSYDVKMKEKGDIPEGYSVSREKKERFSLILESASTNQTSMYLCASSLLTRTGNTEAFFGQGTRLTVV.

The CDR3 protein is CASSFRSTAFGQSYEQYF. CDR3 DNA: TGTGCCAGCAGCTTCAGGTCGACAGCCTTCGGACAAAGCTACGAGCAGTACTTC. The J gene is TRBJ2-7, the V gene TRBV11-2, with D possibly matching TRBD1 (5 bases). V lost 3 bases and J 3 bases, leaving 24 bases between the germline ends. The CDR3 is 18 residues long. Germline CDR1 reads SGHAT; CDR2 reads FQNNGV.

This chain connects TRBV7-9 to TRBJ2-7; 8 positions agree with TRBD1. Germline assignment: CDR1 SEHNR and CDR2 FQNEAQ (reference sequence). The J segment lost 2 bases and the V segment lost 5 bases, leaving 11 bases of the junction unmatched. The CDR3 has 16 amino acids. The CDR3 DNA reads as TGTGCCAGCAGCCCCGGGACAGGTCATCCCCCCTACGAGCAGTACTTC. This gives the protein CASSPGTGHPPYEQYF.